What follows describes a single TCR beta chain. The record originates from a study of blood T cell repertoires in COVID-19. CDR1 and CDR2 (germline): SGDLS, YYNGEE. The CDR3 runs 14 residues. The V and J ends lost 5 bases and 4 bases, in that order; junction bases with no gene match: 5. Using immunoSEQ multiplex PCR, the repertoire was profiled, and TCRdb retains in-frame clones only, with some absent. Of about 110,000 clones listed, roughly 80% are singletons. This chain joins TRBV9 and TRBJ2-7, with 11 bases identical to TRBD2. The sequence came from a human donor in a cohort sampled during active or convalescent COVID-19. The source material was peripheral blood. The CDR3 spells CASSKTSGTYEQYF. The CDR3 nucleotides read TGTGCCAGCAGTAAGACTAGCGGGACATACGAGCAGTACTTC.